This is a list of T cell receptor beta chains from one sample in a study of response to subunit inactivated influenza vaccine. TCRdb reprocessed the RT-PCR reads via MiXCR and lists one record per CDR3 protein. This table has approximately 310,000 distinct CDR3 sequences, just over 20% appearing once. The source was PBMCs from blood, collected 21 months after vaccination. These receptors came from a man aged 45 to 70 who received an inactivated influenza vaccine. The CDR3 runs from the conserved cysteine through the conserved F or W. The D gene is left open where the match is weak. A clone size is listed for some rows: how often the clone was seen (once, few, many), or a class if it is expanded.

clone size,D gene,V gene,J gene,CDR3 DNA,CDR3 protein
-,TRBD2,TRBV5-6,TRBJ2-2,TGTGCCAGCAGCCTTCGCGTAGCGGGAGGTGCCGGGGAGCTGTTTTTT,CASSLRVAGGAGELFF
-,TRBD2,TRBV4-2,TRBJ2-5,TGTGCCAGCAGCCAAGAGGGAGGGGTCGAGACCCAGTACTTC,CASSQEGGVETQYF
-,TRBD1,TRBV10-3,TRBJ2-5,TGTGCCATCAGTGAGCGGGACAGGGGAGGGGAGACCCAGTACTTC,CAISERDRGGETQYF
-,TRBD2,TRBV18,TRBJ2-1,TGTGCCAGCTCACCCGGACTAGCGGGGACCGTCAGTGAGCAGTTCTTC,CASSPGLAGTVSEQFF
-,-,TRBV6-6,TRBJ1-1,TGTGCCAGCATTGAAGCTTTCTTT,CASIEAFF
few,-,TRBV9,TRBJ2-5,TGTGCCAGCAGCGTTCGGAGCCAAGAGACCCAGTACTTC,CASSVRSQETQYF
few,TRBD2,TRBV18,TRBJ2-4,TGTGCCAGCTCACCACCGAAGCGGGAGGGCCTCAAAAACATTCAGTACTTC,CASSPPKREGLKNIQYF
few,-,TRBV4-3,TRBJ1-6,TGCGCCAGCAGCCAAGGGGCAAGATTCCCATTCAATTCACCCCTCCACTTT,CASSQGARFPFNSPLHF
-,TRBD1,TRBV6-2/TRBV6-3,TRBJ2-7,TGTGCCAGCAGTCGTAGAGGACAGGGGGTACAATACTTC,CASSRRGQGVQYF
few,-,TRBV20-1,TRBJ1-2,TGCAGTGCGCGGCAGTCGGGTACTTTTGGCTACACCTTC,CSARQSGTFGYTF
few,-,TRBV5-1,TRBJ2-5,TGCGCCAGCAGCGTCCGCCAAGAGACCCAGTACTTC,CASSVRQETQYF
many,TRBD1,TRBV20-1,TRBJ1-5,TGCAGTGCCTCCGGGACAGGGGATCAGCCCCAGCATTTT,CSASGTGDQPQHF
-,-,TRBV9,TRBJ2-2,TGTGCCAGCAGCGTAGGACCCCACACCGGGGAGCTGTTTTTT,CASSVGPHTGELFF
few,-,TRBV20-1,TRBJ1-6,TGCAGTGCTATAGAAGAGAGTAATTCACCCCTCCACTTT,CSAIEESNSPLHF
few,-,TRBV20-1,TRBJ2-3,TGCAGTGCTAGAAAACTTAGCACAGATACGCAGTATTTT,CSARKLSTDTQYF
few,-,TRBV13,TRBJ2-5,TGTGCCAGCAGCCTACAGGGTCAAGAGACCCAGTACTTC,CASSLQGQETQYF
few,-,TRBV20-1,TRBJ1-2,TGCAGTGCTATCGTGGCCTCCTATGGCTACACCTTC,CSAIVASYGYTF
-,-,TRBV28,TRBJ2-1,TGTGCCAGCAGTTTACTGAGGGTCGGGGAGCAGTTCTTC,CASSLLRVGEQFF